This is a list of T cell receptor beta chains from one sample in a study of blood T cell repertoires in COVID-19. TCRdb keeps only in-frame clones here, not all; method: immunoSEQ multiplex PCR. The table shows about 290,000 clones, with over 85% occurring only once. Sequencing used peripheral blood. Every receptor here comes from a woman in her twenties or thirties with COVID-19, enrolled during active disease. Both conserved end residues are trimmed from each CDR3.

J	V	CDR3
TRBJ1-2	TRBV11-2	ASSFSPGPPRGGYT
TRBJ1-1	TRBV7-9	ASSLAVEGVAF
TRBJ1-2	TRBV6-5	ASSSGVIEGYT
TRBJ1-1	TRBV7-9	ASSPLGGVRSDQNTEAF
TRBJ2-7	TRBV6-5	ASRYDRELRHEQY
TRBJ2-7	TRBV12-3/TRBV12-4	ASSFTGSYEQY
TRBJ1-6	TRBV28	ASKYQAWDSPLH
TRBJ1-2	TRBV5-4	ASSLDSNYGYT
TRBJ1-5	TRBV7-9	ASSRWDRGQRQPQH
TRBJ1-3	TRBV6-5	ASREGAVGNTIY
TRBJ2-7	TRBV7-9	ASSSSLAGPDSYEQY
TRBJ2-7	TRBV27	ASTHTGGYGEQY
TRBJ2-7	TRBV19	ASSVQGSYEQY
TRBJ2-7	TRBV7-2	ASSPYVGPREQY
TRBJ1-1	TRBV3-1/TRBV3-2	ASRGTGTNTEAF
TRBJ1-1	TRBV6-5	ASTDRALASTEAF
TRBJ1-5	TRBV20-1	SASTGSNQPQH
TRBJ2-7	TRBV6-1	ASSEYQSGDEQY
TRBJ1-3	TRBV6-8	ASTLWGVVSGNTIY
TRBJ2-3	TRBV11-2	ASSQGGASTDTQY
TRBJ2-7	TRBV5-1	ASSSGLAGGPGEQY
TRBJ2-1	TRBV19	ASSIWLAGGSSYNEQF
TRBJ1-1	TRBV27	ASSPHLMNTEAF
TRBJ2-1	TRBV27	ASSLQGVYNEQF
TRBJ2-2	TRBV5-4	ASSLSGTGELF